This T cell receptor (beta chain) was profiled in a study of T cell changes during pregnancy in multiple sclerosis. Germline V gene data show CDR1 as SNHLY and CDR2 as FYNNEI. CDR3 length: 16 amino acids. Trimming stripped 0 bases from V and 5 bases from J, with 16 bases between. Only in-frame clones appear in the TCRdb table, and some are missing; sequencing was by immunoSEQ multiplex PCR. This table holds about 110,000 clones, 91% found once. The chain combines TRBV2 with TRBJ2-5; TRBD2 is a possible D gene (5 bases). This sequence originates from a female donor with multiple sclerosis, enrolled in a pregnancy study. This specimen consisted of peripheral blood, obtained before pregnancy. Here the CDR3 DNA reads TGTGCCAGCAGTGAAGCTGCCCGGGGTCGTACCGAGACCCAGTACTTC. This gives the protein CASSEAARGRTETQYF.